This T cell receptor beta chain was sequenced during a study of CD8+CD57+ T cells in acquired aplastic anemia. Study in general: The DNA of sorted CD4+ and CD8+ cells averaged approximately 3.4 ug. Study-level points and caveats: Around 30 was the count of CD8+ CDR3 sequences that patients shared with controls.

This clonotype was recorded many times. Its specificity is unknown. Profiles of TCR beta VDJ and CDR3 were generated from a genomic DNA template. MiXCR, run by TCRdb on the reads, gives a single entry per CDR3 protein. The sample has 310,000 or so distinct CDR3 sequences; approximately 60% are singletons. The patients chosen for sequencing had shown expansion of CD8+CD57+ cells (detected by flow cytometry). Every one of the patients had aplastic anemia (severe, acquired). Therapy had not been given to patients before blood sampling. Trimming removed 4 bases from V and 2 bases from J, with 15 bases in between. The CDR3 length is 15 residues. CDR1 is KGHSH, CDR2 LQKENI, per germline.

This chain joins TRBV18 and TRBJ2-7; maybe TRBD2 (7 bases). The TCR comes from a human donor with aplastic anemia. The sequenced material came from sorted CD4+, CD8+, or CD8+CD57+ T cells (not recorded which) from PBMCs. The CDR3 loop reads CASSLLGGGPYEQYF. The CDR3 DNA is TGTGCCAGCTCACTGCTTGGGGGGGGCCCCTACGAGCAGTACTTC.